The rows below give T cell receptor beta chains drawn from one sample of a study of blood T cells in healthy people across ages. Each CDR3 protein gets one entry after TCRdb re-called the 5' RACE reads with MiXCR. The sample contains about 760,000 distinct CDR3 sequences, 45% to 70% of which appear only once. Sequenced: blood. The receptors originated from a middle-aged man in good health. Each CDR3 is given with its conserved first and last residue. Fields, in order: clone size, CDR3 length, J gene, V gene, D gene, CDR3 protein, CDR3 DNA. D genes are given only for firm matches. Some rows have no size entry. The others give once, few or many, or a class for an expanded clone.

few 15 TRBJ1-2 TRBV20-1 TRBD1 CSAKKTTGGSYGYTF TGCAGTGCTAAAAAAACGACAGGGGGCTCCTATGGCTACACCTTC
- 13 TRBJ2-7 TRBV3-1 - CASSRGLFYEQYF TGTGCCAGCAGCCGGGGACTGTTCTACGAGCAGTACTTC
- 14 TRBJ2-1 TRBV7-9 - CASSFGTGFNEQFF TGTGCCAGCAGCTTTGGGACTGGCTTCAATGAGCAGTTCTTC
- 14 TRBJ1-1 TRBV24-1 - CATSAPGLNTEAFF TGTGCCACCAGTGCCCCAGGGCTGAACACTGAAGCTTTCTTT
many 18 TRBJ2-7 TRBV6-2/TRBV6-3 TRBD2 CASSYNREDSTFSYEQYF TGTGCCAGCAGTTATAACCGGGAGGACTCTACCTTCTCCTACGAGCAGTACTTC
few 15 TRBJ2-1 TRBV9 - CASSVAPQTVNEQFF TGTGCCAGCAGCGTAGCCCCTCAGACAGTAAATGAGCAGTTCTTC
- 14 TRBJ1-2 TRBV29-1 TRBD1 CSVEVGQRLTGYTF TGCAGCGTTGAAGTGGGACAGAGACTCACCGGCTACACCTTC
- 15 TRBJ2-7 TRBV20-1 TRBD1 CSARDSRTGSYEQYF TGCAGTGCTAGAGATAGCAGGACAGGGTCCTACGAGCAGTACTTC
- 14 TRBJ2-7 TRBV6-2/TRBV6-3 TRBD1 CASTWDSISYEQYF TGTGCCAGCACCTGGGACAGCATCTCCTACGAGCAGTACTTC
few 14 TRBJ1-2 TRBV14 - CASSQTGSLYGYTF TGTGCCAGCAGCCAAACAGGGTCTCTCTATGGCTACACCTTC
- 13 TRBJ2-5 TRBV13 - CASSLGNRETQYF TGTGCCAGCAGCTTAGGCAACCGAGAGACCCAGTACTTC
few 19 TRBJ2-3 TRBV27 TRBD2 CASSLIKTSGSPPLDTQYF TGTGCCAGCAGCCTCATTAAGACTAGCGGGAGTCCTCCTCTAGATACGCAGTATTTT
many 14 TRBJ2-3 TRBV20-1 TRBD1 CSAGTGISTDTQYF TGCAGCGCCGGGACAGGGATAAGCACAGATACGCAGTATTTT
- 17 TRBJ2-3 TRBV27 - CASSPQGVPSWPDTQYF TGTGCCAGCAGTCCCCAAGGAGTCCCCTCGTGGCCAGATACGCAGTATTTT
- 16 TRBJ2-3 TRBV7-3 TRBD2 CASSFGLAVSTDTQYF TGTGCCAGCAGCTTTGGACTAGCGGTTAGCACAGATACGCAGTATTTT
few 18 TRBJ1-4 TRBV4-1 - CASSHKRGGHLANEKLFF TGCGCCAGCAGCCACAAACGAGGGGGACACCTTGCGAATGAAAAACTGTTTTTT
- 15 TRBJ1-6 TRBV28 - CASNQPGTGNSPLHF TGTGCCAGCAACCAACCTGGGACGGGAAATTCACCCCTCCACTTT
- 20 TRBJ1-4 TRBV5-5 - CASSLGWSAGAQNGYEKLFF TGTGCCAGCAGCTTGGGATGGTCGGCAGGGGCCCAAAATGGATATGAAAAACTGTTTTTT
- 13 TRBJ2-3 TRBV29-1 - CSVGDSITDTQYF TGCAGCGTTGGTGACTCGATAACAGATACGCAGTATTTT
- 13 TRBJ2-7 TRBV6-4 - CASSDHLGDEQYF TGTGCCAGCAGTGACCATCTAGGCGATGAGCAGTACTTC
few 11 TRBJ2-1 TRBV6-2/TRBV6-3 - CASREFHEQFF TGTGCCAGCAGAGAGTTCCATGAGCAGTTCTTC
few 18 TRBJ2-4 TRBV12-3/TRBV12-4 - CASSFGGRQGQPKNIQYF TGTGCCAGCAGTTTCGGAGGGAGGCAGGGCCAGCCAAAAAACATTCAGTACTTC
- 16 TRBJ2-7 TRBV28 - CASSLGRGPRSYEQYF TGTGCCAGCAGTTTGGGTCGCGGGCCCCGCTCCTACGAGCAGTACTTC
- 14 TRBJ2-7 TRBV21-1 - CASHGLALSYEQYF TGTGCCAGCCACGGACTAGCGCTCTCCTACGAGCAGTACTTC
- 17 TRBJ2-7 TRBV7-3 - CASSLTGGASSYNEQYF TGTGCCAGCAGCTTAACAGGGGGTGCTAGCTCCTACAATGAGCAGTACTTC
few 16 TRBJ1-2 TRBV18 - CASGSGQITSNYGYTF TGTGCCAGCGGCTCAGGACAGATAACTTCTAACTATGGCTACACCTTC
many 15 TRBJ2-6 TRBV5-1 - CASSPWRTGANVLTF TGCGCCAGCAGTCCGTGGAGGACTGGGGCCAACGTCCTGACTTTC
- 15 TRBJ1-2 TRBV15 TRBD1 CATSSPGQSGYGYTF TGTGCCACCAGCAGCCCGGGACAGAGTGGCTATGGCTACACCTTC
- 15 TRBJ2-1 TRBV10-3 TRBD2 CAISESKSGDNEQFF TGTGCCATCAGTGAGTCAAAAAGCGGGGATAATGAGCAGTTCTTC
- 15 TRBJ1-5 TRBV7-2 TRBD1 CASSLADRGVQPQHF TGTGCCAGCAGCTTAGCGGACAGGGGTGTCCAGCCCCAGCATTTT
once 13 TRBJ1-2 TRBV7-2 TRBD1 CASSPDRGYRYTF TGTGCCAGCAGCCCCGACAGGGGCTATCGCTACACCTTC
few 19 TRBJ2-7 TRBV4-3 TRBD1 CASSQDPGQGISSYNEQYF TGCGCCAGCAGCCAAGATCCGGGACAGGGGATTAGCTCCTACAATGAGCAGTACTTC
- 12 TRBJ2-1 TRBV7-9 - CASSLDRTEPFF TGTGCCAGCAGCTTAGATCGGACAGAGCCGTTCTTC
- 15 TRBJ2-7 TRBV25-1 TRBD1 CASSKGTGGWYEQYF TGTGCCAGCAGTAAAGGGACAGGCGGTTGGTACGAGCAGTACTTC
- 15 TRBJ2-5 TRBV3-1 - CASSQHGDLGETQYF TGTGCCAGCAGCCAACACGGGGATCTGGGAGAGACCCAGTACTTC
- 17 TRBJ1-5 TRBV11-2 - CASSLGGEGGGNQPQHF TGTGCCAGCAGCTTGGGAGGAGAGGGGGGAGGCAATCAGCCCCAGCATTTT
once 15 TRBJ2-1 TRBV2 TRBD2 CASSERAGGWNEQFF TGTGCCAGCAGTGAACGAGCGGGAGGGTGGAATGAGCAGTTCTTC
few 15 TRBJ1-2 TRBV5-1 - CASSLDPDRTYGYTF TGCGCCAGCAGCTTGGATCCGGACCGTACTTATGGCTACACCTTC
- 17 TRBJ1-5 TRBV6-8 - CAGSSGRQAYSNQPQHF TGTGCCGGCAGTTCCGGCCGACAGGCCTATAGCAATCAGCCCCAGCATTTT